Below, one T cell receptor beta chain is given with its context. Antigen specificity is unknown. Assay execution proceeded at the deep level. Sequencing used immunoSEQ multiplex PCR; TCRdb keeps in-frame clones, though not all of them. This table has about 2.4 million clones, more than 80% appearing once. The data derive from a study of shared clonotypes between healthy human individuals. Study results and limitations: Blood was the only sampled material, and tissue repertoires likely differ.

V was cut by 2 bases and J by 6 bases, with 4 bases left in between. The CDR3 contains 11 residues. Per the germline V gene, CDR1 is LNHDA and CDR2 is SQIVND (reference sequence). The origin of this receptor is a man between 18 and 35 years old in good health. The chain employs TRBV19 and TRBJ1-2; D is undetermined. The specimen was naive CD4+ T cells sorted from blood. Subset in this sample: CD45RA+ positively selected. The CDR3 loop reads CASSIMDGYTF. The CDR3 DNA sequence: TGTGCCAGTAGTATAATGGATGGCTACACCTTC.